The clone carrying this T cell receptor (beta chain) was recorded many times. Original handling: The authors estimated nucleated cell counts from reference gene primer amplification. Clones were sequenced by immunoSEQ multiplex PCR, and TCRdb holds only the in-frame ones, with some missing. V and J calls and clone size follow that table, whereas D and trimming were derived from the DNA. Of more than 120,000 clones in the sample, about 91% are singletons; the top ten hold roughly 28%. CDR1 is LGHNA, CDR2 YSLEER, per germline. CDR3 size: 15 residues. The trim removed 1 base at V and 4 bases at J, leaving 5 bases unmatched. This sample stems from a study of blood T cell repertoires in COVID-19. Study-level background: There were acute and convalescent COVID-19 samples, and they came from the United States, Italy and Spain. Sources were T cells, B-cell-depleted T cells, or PBMCs; the material itself was cDNA or gDNA.

Sequenced sample: peripheral blood. V gene TRBV4-3 combines with J gene TRBJ2-7; 9 bases align to TRBD1. This TCR derives from a human donor in a cohort sampled during active COVID-19. CDR3 sequence: CASSQGPGQGYEQYF. CDR3 DNA: TGCGCCAGCAGCCAAGGGCCGGGACAGGGATACGAGCAGTACTTC.